Shown below are 28 T cell receptor beta chains from a single sample sequenced in a study of blood T cell repertoires in COVID-19. The method was immunoSEQ multiplex PCR; TCRdb's version includes in-frame clones alone and lacks a portion of them. Seen here are 250,000 or so clones, roughly four fifths observed once, and the top ten hold 1.8%. Sequencing was done on a sample of PBMCs or T cells enriched from blood (not recorded which). Receptors originate from a man in his sixties who had recovered from COVID-19.

The chain recombines TRBV7-2 with TRBJ2-2; 12 nucleotides match TRBD2. From germline, CDR1 is SGHTA and CDR2 FQGNSA. Unmatched junction bases numbered 12, after V lost 5 bases and J lost 2 bases. The CDR3 contains 19 residues. The CDR3 DNA follows: TGTGCCAGCAGCCCTCTCTCACTAGCGGGGGGCTTAAACACCGGGGAGCTGTTTTTT. The encoded protein is CASSPLSLAGGLNTGELFF.

The chain carries TRBV19 and TRBJ1-2; D not resolved. The V end was cut by 3 bases, the J end by 3 bases, with 5 bases between. The CDR3 sequence is 12 residues long. Germline CDR1 and CDR2: LNHDA and SQIVND (reference sequence). The CDR3 DNA reads TGTGCCAGTAGTATGTCAGACTATGGCTACACCTTC. Translation gives CASSMSDYGYTF.

Regarding this clone: The sample carries other DNA sequences with the same CDR3. The chain carries TRBV7-9 and TRBJ1-3; maybe TRBD1 (5 bases). This CDR3 spans 15 amino acids. The V gene lost 1 base and the J gene lost 0 bases, with 7 bases spanning the gap. CDR1 and CDR2 from the germline V gene are SEHNR and FQNEAQ (reference sequence). The CDR3 DNA follows: TGTGCCAGCAGCTTAGTCCAGGGCTCTGGAAACACCATATATTTT. Protein sequence: CASSLVQGSGNTIYF.

J is TRBJ2-7 and V is TRBV3-1 (or the pseudogene TRBV3-2); 15 nucleotides align to TRBD2. Per germline, CDR1 LGHDT and CDR2 YNNKEL (reference sequence). J lost 6 bases, V lost 0 bases, and 12 bases had no gene match. The length of the CDR3 is 19 residues. CDR3 DNA sequence: TGTGCCAGCAGCCAAGAAGCCGGGACTAGCGGGGGGCAACGGGGCGAGCAGTACTTC. As protein: CASSQEAGTSGGQRGEQYF.

J is TRBJ1-2 and V is TRBV19; 8 positions match TRBD1. After removal of 3 bases from V and 7 bases from J, the junction contained 7 bases not matched to a gene. CDR1 and CDR2 (germline): LNHDA, SQIVND (reference sequence). CDR3 size: 14 residues. The CDR3 sequence: CASSMQGASPGYTF. In DNA, the CDR3 is TGTGCCAGTAGTATGCAGGGGGCCTCGCCTGGCTACACCTTC.

This clone came up once. DNA for the CDR3: TGTGCCAGCAGCGTACTGACAGGGATGCGAGAGACCCAGTACTTC. Translation gives CASSVLTGMRETQYF. This chain uses TRBV6-2 or TRBV6-3 with TRBJ2-5; 7 nucleotides agree with TRBD1. V lost 6 bases and J lost 4; bases outside the gene matches: 11. Per the germline V gene, CDR1 is MNHEY and CDR2 is SVGEGT. The CDR3 has 15 amino acids.

V gene TRBV19 combines with J gene TRBJ1-2; the D gene is possibly TRBD1 (6 bases). CDR1 and CDR2 from the germline V gene are LNHDA and SQIVND (reference sequence). The CDR3 spans 14 residues. Trimming shortened V by 3 bases and J by 3 bases, and 11 bases separated the two germline ends. CDR3 in amino acids: CASSIGQRDYGYTF. The CDR3 nucleotides are TGTGCCAGTAGTATTGGACAGCGCGACTATGGCTACACCTTC.

The chain is built from TRBV6-5 and TRBJ2-2; 7 nucleotides match TRBD1. This CDR3 comprises 14 residues. From germline, CDR1 is MNHEY and CDR2 SVGAGI. With V trimmed by 5 bases and J by 7 bases, 7 bases remained unmatched. In nucleotides, the CDR3 is TGTGCCAGCAGTCCCCGAGGGGGCAGCGGGGAGCTGTTTTTT. This gives the protein CASSPRGGSGELFF.

J is TRBJ2-1 and V is TRBV11-1, with 11 bases lining up with TRBD1. Germline CDR1 is SGHAT and CDR2 is FQDESV (reference sequence). The CDR3 sequence is 14 residues long. The ends lost 7 bases at V and 7 bases at J; junction bases unmatched: 6. The CDR3 region has the DNA TGTGCCAGCAATGGGGGGACAGGGGGAAATGAGCAGTTCTTC. Encoded protein: CASNGGTGGNEQFF.

The rearrangement links TRBV30 to TRBJ1-6, with TRBD1 matching 11 bases. Germline V gives CDR1 GTSNPN, CDR2 SVGIG (reference sequence). The CDR3 runs 16 residues. The V and J ends lost 2 bases and 6 bases, in that order; junction bases with no gene match: 6. CDR3 protein: CAWSRDRGNSNSPLHF. For the CDR3, the DNA is TGTGCCTGGAGTAGGGACAGGGGGAACTCTAATTCACCCCTCCACTTT.

The chain employs TRBV11-2 and TRBJ1-5; tentatively, D is TRBD1 (5 bases). CDR3 length: 13 residues. In germline, CDR1 is SGHAT, CDR2 FQNNGV. The V and J ends lost 1 base and 7 bases respectively, with 8 bases between them. The CDR3 loop reads CASSLAGIQPQHF. Written as DNA, the CDR3 is TGTGCCAGCAGCTTAGCAGGGATCCAGCCCCAGCATTTT.

V usage is TRBV12-5 and J usage is TRBJ1-1; a weak D match, TRBD1 (5 bases). V was pared by 5 bases and J by 10 bases, with 17 bases between. In germline, CDR1 is LGHNT, CDR2 FRNRAP. The CDR3 is 13 amino acids. CDR3 nucleotide sequence: TGTGCTAGTGGTACCCGGGGGGACGAGGGAGCTTTCTTT. Its protein product is CASGTRGDEGAFF.

The genes are TRBV11-3 and TRBJ1-4; D is unclear. The CDR3 runs 13 residues. Germline V CDR1 and CDR2: SGHNT, YENEEA. Trimming shortened V by 3 bases and J by 7 bases, and 9 bases separated the two germline ends. The CDR3 region is CASSLAPGEKLFF. CDR3 sequence (DNA): TGTGCCAGCAGCTTGGCGCCGGGTGAAAAACTGTTTTTT.

The gene calls are TRBV12-3 or TRBV12-4 and TRBJ1-1; D is possibly TRBD1 (5 bases). The V end was cut by 4 bases, the J end by 7 bases, with 13 bases between. The CDR3 extends over 13 amino acids. CDR3 DNA sequence: TGTGCCAGCAGTTGGGGGGGTATCGGTGAAGCTTTCTTT. Residues: CASSWGGIGEAFF.

Here the CDR3 DNA reads TGTGCCTGGTCGACAACGGTACAGAGCTCCTACGAGCAGTACTTC. It yields the protein CAWSTTVQSSYEQYF. The chain has TRBV30 and TRBJ2-7, with unresolved D. The V and J ends lost 5 bases and 0 bases respectively, with 17 bases between them. The germline CDR1 and CDR2 sequences are GTSNPN and SVGIG (reference sequence). This CDR3 is 15 amino acids long.

The rearrangement links TRBV9 to TRBJ1-1; 7 positions match TRBD1. Germline CDR1 and CDR2: SGDLS and YYNGEE. The CDR3 loop spans 14 amino acids. V gave up 0 bases and J gave up 4 bases; unmatched junction bases: 3. This CDR3 reads CASSVGGTATEAFF. In DNA form, the CDR3 reads TGTGCCAGCAGCGTAGGCGGGACAGCCACTGAAGCTTTCTTT.

The gene calls are TRBV27 and TRBJ1-6, with D possibly TRBD1 on 6 matching bases. The V end was cut by 3 bases, the J end by 9 bases, with 15 bases between. Germline-derived CDR1 and CDR2 are MNHEY and SMNVEV (reference sequence). The CDR3 runs to 15 residues. The CDR3 nucleotides read TGTGCCAGCAGTTTTGGCGGGGGCTTAGGTTCACCCCTCCACTTT. Its protein is CASSFGGGLGSPLHF.

The chain uses TRBV18 and TRBJ1-2; weak D call: TRBD1 (5 bases). Trimming stripped 3 bases from V and 4 bases from J, with 6 bases between. The CDR3 is 12 amino acids. The germline V gene encodes CDR1 KGHSH and CDR2 LQKENI. CDR3 DNA: TGTGCCAGCTCACCGGGACTCTATGGCTACACCTTC. Its protein product is CASSPGLYGYTF. Combining the CDR3 with reference TRBV18 and TRBJ1-2 gives the whole variable domain NAGVMQNPRHLVRRRGQEARLRCSPMKGHSHVYWYRQLPEEGLKFMVYLQKENIIDESGMPKERFSAEFPKEGPSILRIQQVVRGDSAAYFCASSPGLYGYTFGSGTRLTVV.

The rearrangement links TRBV27 to TRBJ1-6, with D unclear. Trimming left V 0 bases short and J 9 bases short, with 12 bases between. Germline CDR1 is MNHEY and CDR2 is SMNVEV (reference sequence). The CDR3 is 15 residues long. CDR3 DNA: TGTGCCAGCAGTTTATCTGCGGGGATTGGTTCACCCCTCCACTTT. It encodes CASSLSAGIGSPLHF.

This rearrangement joins TRBV7-2 to TRBJ1-2; 8 bases are a match to TRBD1. This CDR3 spans 16 amino acids. The V gene end was trimmed by 5 bases and the J gene end by 5 bases; junction bases not matched to a gene: 13. The germline V gene has CDR1 SGHTA and CDR2 FQGNSA. The DNA for the CDR3 is TGTGCCAGCAGCCTACGGCCGACAGGGGTTGGGTATGGCTACACCTTC. Amino acid sequence: CASSLRPTGVGYGYTF.

J is TRBJ1-1 and V is TRBV7-9; 8 positions agree with TRBD1. This CDR3 region has 13 residues. V lost 3 bases to trimming and J lost 11 bases; unmatched junction nucleotides: 8. In germline, CDR1 is SEHNR, CDR2 FQNEAQ (reference sequence). This CDR3 is CASSLGQARGAFF. The CDR3 DNA is TGTGCCAGCAGCTTGGGACAGGCCCGGGGCGCTTTCTTT.

The V call is TRBV29-1, the J call TRBJ2-1, with TRBD2 matching 12 bases. The CDR3 contains 15 residues. Trimming at V came to 6 bases and at J to 7 bases, leaving 10 bases not matched to a gene. Germline values: CDR1 SQVTM, CDR2 ANQGSEA. Here the CDR3 DNA reads TGCAGCGTCCTTACGACTAGCGGGGGAATTAATGAGCAGTTCTTC. It specifies CSVLTTSGGINEQFF.

This clone was counted a few times. The gene calls are TRBV19 and TRBJ2-7; D is possibly TRBD2 (5 bases). This CDR3 comprises 13 residues. The ends were cut back, 4 bases at V and 2 bases at J, with 9 bases in the middle. CDR1 and CDR2 (germline): LNHDA, SQIVND (reference sequence). As DNA, the CDR3 is TGTGCCAGTAGTACGGGGAGCACCTACGAGCAGTACTTC. Its translation: CASSTGSTYEQYF.

This chain connects TRBV6-1 to TRBJ2-5; no firm D call. The germline V gene has CDR1 MNHNS and CDR2 SASEGT. V was shortened by 0 bases and J by 5 bases, with 13 bases between the two germline ends. The CDR3 is 15 amino acids. The chain's CDR3 is CASSEAIYFRETQYF. CDR3 DNA: TGTGCCAGCAGTGAAGCGATCTACTTCCGGGAGACCCAGTACTTC.

CDR3 residues: CATSRTENTGELFF. DNA for the CDR3: TGTGCCACCTCAAGGACAGAGAACACCGGGGAGCTGTTTTTT. V and J are TRBV10-3 and TRBJ2-2; a possible D gene is TRBD1 (6 bases). V lost 10 bases and J 1 base, leaving 13 bases between the germline ends. Germline lookup yields CDR1 ENHRY and CDR2 SYGVKD. This CDR3 spans 14 amino acids.

This clone was seen repeatedly, ten times or more. This chain uses TRBV12-3 or TRBV12-4 with TRBJ1-2; a possible D gene is TRBD1 (5 bases). The CDR3 is 13 amino acids. V was cut by 6 bases and J by 6 bases, with 14 bases left in between. For the CDR3, the DNA is TGTGCCAGCAGCCTGGCAGGGCTTGATGGCTACACCTTC. This encodes CASSLAGLDGYTF.

This chain uses TRBV12-5 with TRBJ2-3, with 8 bases lining up with TRBD2. The CDR3 spans 18 residues. With V trimmed by 5 bases and J by 0 bases, 13 bases remained unmatched. Germline CDR1 LGHNT, CDR2 FRNRAP. CDR3: CASGPLPRLASSTDTQYF. The CDR3 DNA reads TGTGCTAGTGGTCCCCTTCCTCGACTAGCGTCAAGCACAGATACGCAGTATTTT.

The chain carries TRBV6-6 and TRBJ1-2; TRBD1 agrees at 8 bases. V gave up 4 bases and J gave up 4 bases; unmatched junction bases: 8. The CDR3 totals 15 residues. Per the germline V gene, CDR1 is MNHNY and CDR2 is SVGAGI (reference sequence). The CDR3 bases are TGTGCCAGCAGTTTCCTGGACAGGGAGACCTATGGCTACACCTTC. It specifies CASSFLDRETYGYTF.